This passage covers 16 T cell receptor beta chains from one sample sequenced in a study of regulatory T cells in long-lasting Graves disease. According to the study, TCR beta libraries were built with iRepertoire HTBI primers and CDR3-region Arm-PCR. One entry per CDR3 protein, called by TCRdb with MiXCR from the multiplex PCR reads. The sample holds approximately 400,000 distinct CDR3 sequences, around 14% seen once. Noted time point: newly diagnosed GD, antithyroid drugs for less than 3 months. Researchers made the TCR library from RNA that was extracted from PBMCs. These same records also appear under a second study, on T cells in Graves' hyperthyroidism and ophthalmopathy.

This material consisted of peripheral blood mononuclear cells (PBMCs), taken at new diagnosis, from a patient treated with antithyroid drugs. The receptors derive from a woman aged 25 to 39 with Graves disease.

At least ten counts were recorded for this clonotype. The chain has TRBV28 and TRBJ2-2; D is uncertain. V was shortened by 6 bases and J by 5 bases, with 16 bases between the two germline ends. Per the germline V gene, CDR1 is MDHEN and CDR2 is SYDVKM. The CDR3 length is 15 residues. CDR3 DNA sequence: TGTGCCAGCAGCACGGCCTCCCCCAGAACCGGGGAGCTGTTTTTT. It yields the protein CASSTASPRTGELFF.

This clonotype has ten or more counts. This rearrangement joins TRBV5-1 to TRBJ2-7, with a possible D match to TRBD2 (6 bases). CDR1 is SGHRS, CDR2 YFSETQ, per germline. The CDR3 covers 16 residues. The germline V and J ends were trimmed by 5 bases and 2 bases, with 20 bases remaining between them. CDR3 protein: CASSGGTGRTTYEQYF. CDR3 coding DNA: TGCGCCAGCAGTGGAGGGACGGGCAGGACAACCTACGAGCAGTACTTC.

This clonotype has a count of ten or more. The V and J genes are TRBV7-9 and TRBJ2-2, with D possibly matching TRBD2 (6 bases). This CDR3 is 14 amino acids long. The germline V gene encodes CDR1 SEHNR and CDR2 FQNEAQ (reference sequence). Trimming removed 6 bases from V and 1 base from J, with 9 bases in between. The CDR3 DNA reads TGTGCCAGCAGAAGGGGAGGGAACACCGGGGAGCTGTTTTTT. Translated: CASRRGGNTGELFF.

This clonotype was observed a handful of times. The chain couples TRBV24-1 to TRBJ2-5; D is possibly TRBD2 (6 bases). This CDR3 has 15 residues. The germline V gene encodes CDR1 KGHDR and CDR2 SFDVKD. V lost 4 bases, J lost 2 bases, and 13 bases lay in between. In nucleotides, the CDR3 is TGTGCCACCAGTGAAGGAGGGTCGGGTCAAGAGACCCAGTACTTC. Its translation is CATSEGGSGQETQYF.

This clonotype was observed many times. The chain couples TRBV6-1 to TRBJ2-7; D possibly corresponds to TRBD1 (6 bases). The germline V gene encodes CDR1 MNHNS and CDR2 SASEGT. Trimming pared 10 bases from V and 5 bases from J, leaving 24 bases between. The CDR3 covers 15 residues. As DNA, the CDR3 is TGTGCCACCAACTCTCCGGGACAAGCTGTCCACGAGCAGTACTTC. It translates to CATNSPGQAVHEQYF.

This clonotype appeared many times. The rearrangement joins TRBV6-2 or TRBV6-3 to TRBJ2-3; possible D gene TRBD2, 6 bases. This CDR3 has 16 residues. Germline V gene lookup returns CDR1 MNHEY and CDR2 SVGEGT. Deletions cut 2 bases from V and 0 bases from J, with 12 bases between. CDR3 sequence: CASSYVAAHSTDTQYF. CDR3 in DNA: TGTGCCAGCAGTTACGTAGCGGCCCACAGCACAGATACGCAGTATTTT.

This clonotype was recorded at least ten times. The gene calls are TRBV11-2 and TRBJ2-3; a possible D gene is TRBD2 (6 bases). V lost 5 bases to trimming and J lost 1 base, with 16 bases between them. Germline V gene lookup returns CDR1 SGHAT and CDR2 FQNNGV. The CDR3 contains 16 residues. The CDR3 DNA sequence: TGTGCCAGCAGCCCCAGACTAGTAGTAGGCACAGATACGCAGTATTTT. Encoded protein: CASSPRLVVGTDTQYF.

At least ten counts were recorded for this clonotype. The chain joins TRBV28 to TRBJ2-1; 16 bases fit TRBD2. With V trimmed by 5 bases and J by 16 bases, 8 bases remained unmatched. This CDR3 is 14 amino acids long. Germline V lookup: CDR1 MDHEN, CDR2 SYDVKM. CDR3 sequence reads: CASSPGTSGRAKFF. The CDR3 DNA reads as TGTGCCAGCAGTCCCGGGACTAGCGGGAGGGCCAAATTCTTC.

This clonotype came up many times. The chain couples TRBV29-1 to TRBJ2-3, with 8 bases lining up with TRBD2. V lost 6 bases to trimming and J lost 4 bases; unmatched junction nucleotides: 21. Germline V CDR1 and CDR2: SQVTM, ANQGSEA. The CDR3 sequence is 18 residues long. CDR3 DNA: TGCAGCGTGAGGACTTTTGCGGGAGGCCCCGAGACGGCAGATACGCAGTATTTT. Protein sequence: CSVRTFAGGPETADTQYF.

The chain links TRBV20-1 to TRBJ2-2; tentatively, D is TRBD2 (5 bases). The CDR3 is 13 residues long. Germline-derived CDR1 and CDR2 are DFQATT and SNEGSKA (reference sequence). Trimming stripped 3 bases from V and 9 bases from J, with 14 bases between. CDR3 protein: CSARRESKRELFF. The CDR3 DNA follows: TGCAGTGCTAGGAGGGAAAGCAAAAGGGAGCTGTTTTTT.

This chain connects TRBV28 to TRBJ2-5; 8 bases match TRBD1. Trimming took 6 bases from V and 5 from J; bases not matched to a gene: 8. CDR1 is MDHEN and CDR2 is SYDVKM in the germline V gene. The CDR3 contains 14 residues. CDR3 in DNA: TGTGCCAGCAGGTCCAGACAGGGGCTCGAGACCCAGTACTTC. This gives the protein CASRSRQGLETQYF.

This clonotype appeared many times. The V gene is TRBV7-3, the J gene TRBJ2-1; 8 bases agree with TRBD2. Germline V gives CDR1 SGHTA, CDR2 FQGTGA. The CDR3 loop spans 17 amino acids. J was trimmed by 7 bases and V by 2 bases; bases with no gene match: 13. CDR3 residues: CASSLSAVAGIRNEQFF. The CDR3 region has the DNA TGTGCCAGCAGCTTATCAGCGGTAGCGGGAATCAGGAATGAGCAGTTCTTC.

This clonotype was counted ten times or more. The J gene is TRBJ1-1, the V gene TRBV18; D may be TRBD1 (5 bases). CDR3 length: 14 residues. Trimming removed 2 bases from V and 5 bases from J, with 12 bases in between. The V gene's germline CDR1 is KGHSH and CDR2 LQKENI. The CDR3 sequence: CASSPTQVWTEAFF. Here the CDR3 DNA reads TGTGCCAGCTCACCAACACAGGTCTGGACTGAAGCTTTCTTT.

This clonotype was detected many times. The chain recombines TRBV5-5 with TRBJ2-7; D unresolved. The CDR3 contains 12 residues. Trimming took 5 bases from V and 5 from J, leaving 11 bases between them. The germline gives CDR1 SGHKS, CDR2 YYEKEE (reference sequence). Here the CDR3 reads CASSWTGDEQYF. As DNA, the CDR3 is TGTGCCAGCAGTTGGACGGGTGACGAGCAGTACTTC.

The sample holds many counts of this clonotype. The V and J genes are TRBV6-1 and TRBJ1-2; tentatively, D is TRBD1 (6 bases). The germline gives CDR1 MNHNS, CDR2 SASEGT. The V end was cut by 6 bases, the J end by 2 bases, with 13 bases between. The CDR3 has 14 residues. CDR3 amino acids: CASRKGTFNYGYTF. In nucleotides, the CDR3 is TGTGCCAGCAGGAAAGGGACATTCAACTATGGCTACACCTTC.

This clonotype was recorded at least ten times. The chain joins TRBV20-1 to TRBJ2-7; D is possibly TRBD1 (6 bases). Trimming stripped 6 bases from V and 6 bases from J, with 21 bases between. This CDR3 has 14 residues. Germline V gene data show CDR1 as DFQATT and CDR2 as SNEGSKA (reference sequence). The DNA of the CDR3 is TGCAGTGCCAGAAGGACAGAGTTGGATCGCGAGCAGTACTTC. It translates to CSARRTELDREQYF.